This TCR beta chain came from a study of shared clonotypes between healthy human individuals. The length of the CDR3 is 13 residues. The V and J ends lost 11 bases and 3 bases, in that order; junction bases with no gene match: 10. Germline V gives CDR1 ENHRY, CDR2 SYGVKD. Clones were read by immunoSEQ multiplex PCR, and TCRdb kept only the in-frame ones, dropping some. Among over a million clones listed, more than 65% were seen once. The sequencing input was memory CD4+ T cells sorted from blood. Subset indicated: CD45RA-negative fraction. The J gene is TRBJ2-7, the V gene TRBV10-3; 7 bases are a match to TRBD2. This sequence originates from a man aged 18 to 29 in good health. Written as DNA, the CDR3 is TGTGCCGTAAATAGCGGGTGGAGCTACGAGCAGTACTTC. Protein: CAVNSGWSYEQYF.